This entry lists 10 T cell receptor beta chains sequenced from one sample in a study of CD8 T cells in ankylosing spondylitis. MiXCR, run by TCRdb on the 5' RACE reads, gives a single entry per CDR3 protein. The repertoire holds roughly 440,000 distinct CDR3 sequences, with more than 15% as singletons. Their specific antigens are unknown. Whole-study findings and limits: One TCR beta motif, made up of under ten highly homologous variants, appeared characteristic of ankylosing spondylitis blood.

The sequencing sample was made of blood, either unsorted or a sorted T cell fraction (not recorded which). The source is a male donor with ankylosing spondylitis.

This clonotype came up a few times. V is TRBV3-1 and J is TRBJ1-1, with a possible D match to TRBD1 (5 bases). Trimming took 5 bases from V and 8 from J, leaving 12 bases between them. CDR3 length: 12 residues. The germline gives CDR1 LGHDT, CDR2 YNNKEL (reference sequence). CDR3 nucleotides: TGTGCCAGCAGCACGACCGGGGCGGAAGCTTTCTTT. This encodes CASSTTGAEAFF.

This chain joins TRBV6-1 and TRBJ1-5; 8 bases match TRBD1. This CDR3 is 14 amino acids long. The trim removed 5 bases at V and 8 bases at J, leaving 8 bases unmatched. The germline CDR1 and CDR2 sequences are MNHNS and SASEGT. In DNA, the CDR3 is TGTGCCAGCAGTCTCGGACAGGGCTGGGAGCCCCAGCATTTT. Its protein is CASSLGQGWEPQHF.

The CDR3 nucleotides are TGTGCCACCAGTGATTCCGGACAGGGAGGAGGCACTGAAGCTTTCTTT. Protein product: CATSDSGQGGGTEAFF. The V and J genes are TRBV24-1 and TRBJ1-1; TRBD1 matches 8 bases. Germline CDR1 is KGHDR and CDR2 is SFDVKD. The CDR3 extends over 16 amino acids. V trimming: 2 bases; J trimming: 4 bases; junction bases outside the gene matches: 8.

This clonotype was recorded many times. V and J are TRBV5-6 and TRBJ2-1; 7 nucleotides line up with TRBD2. The CDR3 runs 15 residues. V lost 0 bases and J lost 9; bases outside the gene matches: 9. From germline, CDR1 is SGHDT and CDR2 YYEEEE. For the CDR3, the DNA is TGTGCCAGCAGCTTGGTGGCTAGGGAGGGGAGTGAGCAGTTCTTC. Translating it yields CASSLVAREGSEQFF.

This clonotype has more than one count but fewer than ten. The chain combines TRBV15 with TRBJ2-5; maybe TRBD2 (6 bases). CDR1 and CDR2 from the germline V gene are LNHNV and YYDKDF (reference sequence). Trimming removed 4 bases at V and 9 bases at J, with 18 bases between. The CDR3 spans 14 residues. CDR3 in amino acids: CATSKGQGREAQYF. The CDR3 nucleotides read TGTGCCACCAGCAAGGGGCAGGGCAGGGAGGCCCAGTACTTC. Full variable domain (rest looked up from reference TRBV15 and TRBJ2-5): DAMVIQNPRYQVTQFGKPVTLSCSQTLNHNVMYWYQQKSSQAPKLLFHYYDKDFNNEADTPDNFQSRRPNTSFCFLDIRSPGLGDTAMYLCATSKGQGREAQYFGPGTRLLVL.

The chain has TRBV2 and TRBJ1-6; 7 nucleotides match TRBD1. CDR1 and CDR2 from the germline V gene are SNHLY and FYNNEI. The CDR3 contains 13 residues. Trimming at V came to 8 bases and at J to 8 bases, leaving 6 bases not matched to a gene. The CDR3 loop reads CASHRGRDSPLHF. CDR3 coding DNA: TGTGCCAGCCACAGGGGTCGGGATTCACCCCTCCACTTT.

The chain recombines TRBV20-1 with TRBJ2-5, with D perhaps given as TRBD1 or TRBD2 (5 bases each). The CDR3 is made up of 13 amino acids. Between the trimmed V and J ends, which lost 2 bases and 6 bases, there was a span of 13 bases. The germline V gene has CDR1 DFQATT and CDR2 SNEGSKA (reference sequence). CDR3 amino acids: CSARFGAQKTQYF. DNA for the CDR3: TGCAGTGCTAGATTCGGGGCGCAGAAGACCCAGTACTTC.

The sample holds one count of this clonotype. The J gene is TRBJ2-1, the V gene TRBV7-9, with TRBD2 identical over 13 bases. V shed 2 bases and J 6 bases; nucleotides not matched to a gene: 7. This CDR3 contains 17 residues. Germline V gene lookup returns CDR1 SEHNR and CDR2 FQNEAQ (reference sequence). Written as DNA, the CDR3 is TGTGCCAGCAGCTTATCCCGGACTAGCGGGAGAGGCAATGAGCAGTTCTTC. Its protein product is CASSLSRTSGRGNEQFF.

The chain links TRBV28 to TRBJ2-7, with D perhaps being TRBD1 or TRBD2 (6 bases each). The V gene lost 4 bases and the J gene lost 4 bases, with 17 bases spanning the gap. Germline V gene sequence: CDR1 MDHEN, CDR2 SYDVKM. The CDR3 consists of 15 residues. The CDR3 bases are TGTGCCAGCAGTTCTCCGGGAGTAGGGGGATACGAGCAGTACTTC. This encodes CASSSPGVGGYEQYF.

In the case of this clonotype: Relative to the germline gene, one junction end is altered; a read error may explain this. The rearrangement uses TRBV7-2 and TRBJ1-5, with D hard to call. In germline, CDR1 is SGHTA, CDR2 FQGNSA. CDR3 size: 13 residues. The DNA of the CDR3 is TGTGCCAGCAGCTCGGGAAGCAATCAGCCCCCGCATTTT. Its protein is CASSSGSNQPPHF.